This T cell receptor beta chain was found in a study of blood T cell repertoires in COVID-19. Study details: Collection of acute and convalescent COVID-19 samples took place in the United States, Italy and Spain. The cDNA or gDNA used as material had been derived from T cells, B-cell-depleted T cells, or PBMCs.

V shed 5 bases and J shed 0 bases, with 8 bases lying between them. This CDR3 comprises 13 residues. As originally analysed: Reference gene primers were amplified, and this amplification served to estimate nucleated cell counts. Profiled with immunoSEQ multiplex PCR; TCRdb holds only in-frame clones, not every one. D and trimming come from the DNA, and the V and J calls and clone size come from that table. The sample has some 120,000 clones; over 55% are singletons. The rearrangement links TRBV12-3 or TRBV12-4 to TRBJ2-7; no clear D gene. Sequencing was done on a sample of peripheral blood. This TCR derives from a woman aged 70 to 79 with acute or convalescent COVID-19. CDR3 residues: CASSKPNSYEQYF. The CDR3 DNA follows: TGTGCCAGCAGTAAGCCAAACTCCTACGAGCAGTACTTC.